This TCR beta chain was captured by sequencing in a study of cytomegalovirus exposure and HLA in healthy donors. Study outcomes and limitations: Among TCR beta chains, those listed as cytomegalovirus-associated numbered 164.

With respect to this clone: The antigen remains unidentified.

Unmatched junction bases numbered 15, after V lost 8 bases and J lost 9 bases. The CDR3 runs to 16 residues. Germline values: CDR1 MDHEN, CDR2 SYDVKM. This table comes from immunoSEQ multiplex PCR, and its TCRdb copy is limited to in-frame clones, with some not included. The table shows tens of thousands of clones, with about 97% occurring only once. Sequencing used PBMCs. The J gene is TRBJ2-1, the V gene TRBV28, with 11 nucleotides matching TRBD2. The TCR originated in a young woman in good health and CMV-seropositive. The CDR3 nucleotides read TGTGCCAGCGCCGACTTACTAGCGGGAGTCGTTGGTGAGCAGTTCTTC. Amino acid sequence: CASADLLAGVVGEQFF.